A selection of T cell receptor beta chains follows, all from one sample in a study of blood T cell repertoires in COVID-19. Libraries were prepared by immunoSEQ multiplex PCR; TCRdb keeps only in-frame clonotypes and omits some of them. This table holds around 360,000 clones, approximately 87% found once. The sample was PBMCs or T cells enriched from blood (not recorded which). The receptors here all came from a man in his forties in a cohort exposed to, infected with or recovered from COVID-19 (not recorded which). CDR3s leave out the opening cysteine and the closing phenylalanine or tryptophan. Clone size is given for some rows only: seen once, a few or many times, or a class if the clone is expanded.

abundance,v_gene,j_gene,CDR3aa
.,TRBV2,TRBJ2-2,ASSGQGGNMWELF
.,TRBV19,TRBJ2-7,ASSIKLGEQY
.,TRBV24-1,TRBJ2-7,ATGDSSSGNEQY
.,TRBV12-5,TRBJ1-5,ASGLGDRAPSNQPQH
.,TRBV27,TRBJ2-3,ASSFGGMGDTQY
.,TRBV7-6,TRBJ1-3,ASSQGPTAGNTIY
.,TRBV24-1,TRBJ2-5,ATSLVNQETQY
.,TRBV6-5,TRBJ2-2,AGLAENTGELF
.,TRBV18,TRBJ1-1,ASSPQGTVNTEAF
.,TRBV27,TRBJ1-1,ASIYRRGVDTEAF
once,TRBV28,TRBJ2-1,ASSSSGSYNEQF
.,TRBV2,TRBJ1-3,ASMMGGLGGNTIY
.,TRBV3-1/TRBV3-2,TRBJ2-1,ASSQATRGVEQF
.,TRBV10-3,TRBJ1-1,AISVLPGSTEAF
.,TRBV9,TRBJ2-7,ASSVERDRAYEQY
.,TRBV11-2,TRBJ2-1,ASNKRGDSYNEQF
few,TRBV30,TRBJ1-1,AWSIGTGEAF
.,TRBV27,TRBJ2-1,ASSFGQGFYNEQF
.,TRBV12-5,TRBJ2-7,ASGSRQGGEQY
.,TRBV7-9,TRBJ2-4,ASSLALAGVGNIQY
.,TRBV5-1,TRBJ2-1,ASSFKADLSYNEQF
.,TRBV27,TRBJ1-2,ASSLGPVGRYGYT
.,TRBV7-3,TRBJ2-2,ASSLYTGELF
.,TRBV11-3,TRBJ2-1,ASSPQAGYNEQF
many,TRBV20-1,TRBJ2-7,SASSGLAGEQY
.,TRBV7-9,TRBJ1-1,ASSFNRGGTEAF
.,TRBV3-1/TRBV3-2,TRBJ2-7,ASSQGPGGSYEQY
.,TRBV2,TRBJ2-5,ASSEVSGRPQETQY
.,TRBV5-6,TRBJ1-3,ASSLVGGASSGNTIY
.,TRBV6-5,TRBJ2-7,ASSYIATVYEQY
.,TRBV24-1,TRBJ2-1,ATSDKGNSGSNEQF
.,TRBV11-2,TRBJ2-7,ASSLGRDWGYEQY
.,TRBV5-4,TRBJ1-2,ASSLAQGAPTNYGYT
.,TRBV30,TRBJ2-3,AWNRGYTDTQY
.,TRBV28,TRBJ1-3,ASSAGGERNTIY
.,TRBV5-8,TRBJ1-6,ASSSGYDNSPLH
once,TRBV7-9,TRBJ2-1,ASSSPGQAYNEQF
.,TRBV5-6,TRBJ2-7,ASSLGLTYEQY
.,TRBV5-1,TRBJ2-6,ASSLRPRDVGFAGANVLT